This TCR beta chain derives from a study of CD8 T cells in ankylosing spondylitis. Overall study results and limits: Relatively scarce in peripheral blood, disease-linked clones were CD8+.

This clonotype was detected many times. The antigen remains unidentified. The V end was cut by 2 bases, the J end by 7 bases, with 6 bases between. The CDR3 is made up of 12 amino acids. From germline, CDR1 is KGHSH and CDR2 LQKENI. MiXCR was run by TCRdb on the 5' RACE reads, yielding one entry per CDR3 protein. The table includes 35,000 to 50,000 distinct CDR3 sequences, 10% detected once. Source material: blood, either unsorted or a sorted T cell fraction (not recorded which). The rearrangement joins TRBV18 to TRBJ2-1, with TRBD2 as a possible D gene (5 bases). The receptor was isolated from a male donor with ankylosing spondylitis or in good health (not recorded which). The CDR3 DNA reads as TGTGCCAGCTCACCATCGGGGAATGAGCAGTTCTTC. As protein: CASSPSGNEQFF. Supplemented by reference TRBV18 and TRBJ2-1, the full variable domain reads NAGVMQNPRHLVRRRGQEARLRCSPMKGHSHVYWYRQLPEEGLKFMVYLQKENIIDESGMPKERFSAEFPKEGPSILRIQQVVRGDSAAYFCASSPSGNEQFFGPGTRLTVL.